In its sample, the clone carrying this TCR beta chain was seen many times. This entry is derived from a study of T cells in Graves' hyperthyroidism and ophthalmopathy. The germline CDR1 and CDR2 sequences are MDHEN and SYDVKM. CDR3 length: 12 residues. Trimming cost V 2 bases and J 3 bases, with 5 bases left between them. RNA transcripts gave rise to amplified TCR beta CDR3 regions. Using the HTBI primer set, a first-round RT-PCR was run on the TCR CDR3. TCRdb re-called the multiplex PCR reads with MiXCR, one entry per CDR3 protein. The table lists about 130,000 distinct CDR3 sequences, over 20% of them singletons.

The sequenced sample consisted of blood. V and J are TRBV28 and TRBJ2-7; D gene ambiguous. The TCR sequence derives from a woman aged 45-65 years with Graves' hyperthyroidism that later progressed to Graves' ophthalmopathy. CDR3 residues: CASSLVNYEQYF. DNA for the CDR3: TGTGCCAGCAGTTTAGTAAACTACGAGCAGTACTTC.